The T cell receptor beta chain described here comes from a study of CD8 T cells in ankylosing spondylitis. The CDR3 runs to 14 residues. After removal of 0 bases from V and 2 bases from J, the junction contained 0 bases not matched to a gene. The germline V gene encodes CDR1 SGDLS and CDR2 YYNGEE. TCRdb re-derived calls from the 5' RACE reads in MiXCR, one entry per CDR3 protein. The table has 230,000 or so distinct CDR3 sequences, 15% to 20% seen once; the top ten hold approximately 32%. The rearrangement joins TRBV9 to TRBJ1-2; 8 bases align to TRBD1. The clonotype originates from a male donor with ankylosing spondylitis or in good health (not recorded which). Sequenced input: blood, either unsorted or a sorted T cell fraction (not recorded which). CDR3 nucleotide sequence: TGTGCCAGCAGCGTAGGGACAGGGAACTATGGCTACACCTTC. It encodes CASSVGTGNYGYTF. The entire variable domain, with the rest obtained from reference TRBV9 and TRBJ1-2, is as follows: DSGVTQTPKHLITATGQRVTLRCSPRSGDLSVYWYQQSLDQGLQFLIQYYNGEERAKGNILERFSAQQFPDLHSELNLSSLELGDSALYFCASSVGTGNYGYTFGSGTRLTVV.